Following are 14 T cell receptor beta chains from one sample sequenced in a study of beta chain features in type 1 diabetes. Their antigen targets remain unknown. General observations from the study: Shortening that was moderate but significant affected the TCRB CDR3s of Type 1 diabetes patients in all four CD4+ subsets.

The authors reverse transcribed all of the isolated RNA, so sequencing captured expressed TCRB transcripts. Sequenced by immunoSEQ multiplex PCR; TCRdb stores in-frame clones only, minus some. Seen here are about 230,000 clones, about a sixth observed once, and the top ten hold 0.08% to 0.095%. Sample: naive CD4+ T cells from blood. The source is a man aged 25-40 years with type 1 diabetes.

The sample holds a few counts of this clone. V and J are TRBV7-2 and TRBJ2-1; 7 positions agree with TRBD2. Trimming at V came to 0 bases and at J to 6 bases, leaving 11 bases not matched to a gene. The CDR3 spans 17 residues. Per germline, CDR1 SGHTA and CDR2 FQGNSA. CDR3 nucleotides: TGTGCCAGCAGCTTAGCAGGTGGCGGGAGTGCCCTCAATGAGCAGTTCTTC. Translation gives CASSLAGGGSALNEQFF.

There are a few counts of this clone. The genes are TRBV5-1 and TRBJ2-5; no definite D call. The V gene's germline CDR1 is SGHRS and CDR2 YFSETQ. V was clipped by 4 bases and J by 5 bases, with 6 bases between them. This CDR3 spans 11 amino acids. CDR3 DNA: TGCGCCAGCAGCACATCGGAGACCCAGTACTTC. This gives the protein CASSTSETQYF.

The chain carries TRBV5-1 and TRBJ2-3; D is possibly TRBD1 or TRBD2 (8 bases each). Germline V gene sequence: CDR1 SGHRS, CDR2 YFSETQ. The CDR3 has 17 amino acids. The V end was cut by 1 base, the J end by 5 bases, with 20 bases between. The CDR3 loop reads CASSLQGASGSGDTQYF. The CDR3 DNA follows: TGCGCCAGCAGCTTGCAGGGGGCGAGCGGGAGCGGAGATACGCAGTATTTT.

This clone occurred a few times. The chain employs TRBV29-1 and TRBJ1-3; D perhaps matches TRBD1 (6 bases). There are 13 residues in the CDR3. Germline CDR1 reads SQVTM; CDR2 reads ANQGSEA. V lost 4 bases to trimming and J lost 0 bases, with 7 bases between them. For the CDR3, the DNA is TGCAGCGTTGTGGACAGCTCTGGAAACACCATATATTTT. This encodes CSVVDSSGNTIYF.

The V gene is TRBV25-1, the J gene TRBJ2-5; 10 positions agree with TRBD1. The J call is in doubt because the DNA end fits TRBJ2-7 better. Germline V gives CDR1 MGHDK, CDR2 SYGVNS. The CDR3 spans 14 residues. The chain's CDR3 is CASSERDRGYEQYF. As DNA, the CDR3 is TGTGCCAGCAGTGAGCGGGACAGGGGCTACGAGCAGTACTTC.

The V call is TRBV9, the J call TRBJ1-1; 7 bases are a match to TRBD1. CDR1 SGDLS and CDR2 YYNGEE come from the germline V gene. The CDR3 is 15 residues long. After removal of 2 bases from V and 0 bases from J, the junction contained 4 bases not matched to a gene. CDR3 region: CASSVTGVMNTEAFF. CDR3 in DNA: TGTGCCAGCAGCGTCACAGGGGTCATGAACACTGAAGCTTTCTTT.

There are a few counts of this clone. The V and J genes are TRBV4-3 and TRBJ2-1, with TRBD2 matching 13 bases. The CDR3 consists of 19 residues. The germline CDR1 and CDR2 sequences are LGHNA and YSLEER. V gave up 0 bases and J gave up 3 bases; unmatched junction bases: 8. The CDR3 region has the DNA TGCGCCAGCAGCCAAGAAGTCGGACTAGCGGGAGAAGTCTACAATGAGCAGTTCTTC. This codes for CASSQEVGLAGEVYNEQFF.

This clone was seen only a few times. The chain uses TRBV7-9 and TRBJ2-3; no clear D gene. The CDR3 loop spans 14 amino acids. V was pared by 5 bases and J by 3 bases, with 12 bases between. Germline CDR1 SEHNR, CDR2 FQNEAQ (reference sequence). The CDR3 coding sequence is TGTGCCAGCAGCCCACGACGACGAACAGATACGCAGTATTTT. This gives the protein CASSPRRRTDTQYF.

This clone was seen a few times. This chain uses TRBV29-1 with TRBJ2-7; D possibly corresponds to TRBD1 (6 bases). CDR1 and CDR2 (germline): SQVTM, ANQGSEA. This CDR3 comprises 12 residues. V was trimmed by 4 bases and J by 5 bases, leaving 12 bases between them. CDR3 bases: TGCAGCGTTGTACCTTCAGGGGACGAGCAGTACTTC. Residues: CSVVPSGDEQYF.

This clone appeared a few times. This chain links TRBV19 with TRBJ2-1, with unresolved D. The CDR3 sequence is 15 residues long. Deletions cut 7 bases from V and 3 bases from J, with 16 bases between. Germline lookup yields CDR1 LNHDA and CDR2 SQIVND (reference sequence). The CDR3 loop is CASKGEALVYNEQFF. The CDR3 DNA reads TGTGCCAGTAAGGGTGAGGCCCTAGTCTACAATGAGCAGTTCTTC.

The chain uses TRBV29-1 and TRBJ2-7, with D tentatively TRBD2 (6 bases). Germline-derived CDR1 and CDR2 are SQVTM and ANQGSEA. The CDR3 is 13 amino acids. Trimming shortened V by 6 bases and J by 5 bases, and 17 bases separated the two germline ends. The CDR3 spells CSVRREEGHEQYF. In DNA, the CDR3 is TGCAGCGTCCGCAGGGAGGAGGGTCACGAGCAGTACTTC.

The DNA of the CDR3 is TGTGCCAGCAGCGCCCTCGCAGGCTCTGGGGCCAACGTCCTGACTTTC. This sequence encodes CASSALAGSGANVLTF. This rearrangement joins TRBV9 to TRBJ2-6, with D unresolved. CDR1 SGDLS and CDR2 YYNGEE come from the germline V gene. V dropped 3 bases and J dropped 0 bases, with 10 bases sitting between them. CDR3 length: 16 amino acids.

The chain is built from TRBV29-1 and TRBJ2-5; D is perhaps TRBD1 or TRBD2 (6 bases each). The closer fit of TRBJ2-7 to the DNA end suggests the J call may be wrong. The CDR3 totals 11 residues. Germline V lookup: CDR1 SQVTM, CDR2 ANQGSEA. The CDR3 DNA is TGCAGCGTTGCGGGGGCATACGAGCAGTACTTC. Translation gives CSVAGAYEQYF.

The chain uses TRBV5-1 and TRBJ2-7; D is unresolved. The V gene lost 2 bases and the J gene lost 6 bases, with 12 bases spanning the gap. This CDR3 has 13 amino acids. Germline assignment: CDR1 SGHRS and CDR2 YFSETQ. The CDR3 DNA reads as TGCGCCAGCAGCTTCACAGAAACCGGCGAGCAGTACTTC. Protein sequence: CASSFTETGEQYF.